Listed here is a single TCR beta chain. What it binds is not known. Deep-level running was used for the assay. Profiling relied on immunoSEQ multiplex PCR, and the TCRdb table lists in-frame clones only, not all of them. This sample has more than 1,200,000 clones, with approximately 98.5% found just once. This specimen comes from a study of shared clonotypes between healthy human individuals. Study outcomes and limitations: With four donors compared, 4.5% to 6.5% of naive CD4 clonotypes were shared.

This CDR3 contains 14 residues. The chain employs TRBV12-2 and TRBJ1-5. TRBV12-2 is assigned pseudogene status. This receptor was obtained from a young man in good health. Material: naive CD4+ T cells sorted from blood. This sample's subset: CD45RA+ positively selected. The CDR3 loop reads CASRSTYSNQPQHF. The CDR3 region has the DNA TGTGCAAGTCGCTCGACGTATAGCAATCAGCCCCAGCATTTT.